These 29 T cell receptor beta chains came from one sample sequenced in a study of T cell responses to AZD1222 COVID-19 vaccine. TCRdb keeps only in-frame clones here, not all; method: immunoSEQ multiplex PCR. The sample holds more than 150,000 clones; 92% are singletons and the top ten take roughly 1.4%. Sequenced material: peripheral blood, taken 28 days after the second AZD1222 dose. The receptors were gathered from an adult who received the AZD1222 COVID-19 vaccine.

This clone was seen a single time. The chain employs TRBV7-2 and TRBJ2-1; 14 bases are a match to TRBD2. Germline V gene sequence: CDR1 SGHTA, CDR2 FQGNSA. The CDR3 runs to 15 residues. After removal of 5 bases from V and 9 bases from J, the junction contained 6 bases not matched to a gene. CDR3 bases: TGTGCCAGCAGCCCGACTAGCGGGAGGGCAGTTGAGCAGTTCTTC. Protein: CASSPTSGRAVEQFF.

V gene TRBV7-3 combines with J gene TRBJ2-1, with TRBD2 matching over 10 bases. Germline V gene sequence: CDR1 SGHTA, CDR2 FQGTGA. The CDR3 totals 17 residues. Losses at the gene ends were 1 base for V and 6 bases for J; bases not matched to a gene: 9. CDR3 sequence (DNA): TGTGCCAGCAGCTTAATGAGTCTGGCTAGCGGGAGCAATGAGCAGTTCTTC. Protein: CASSLMSLASGSNEQFF.

V usage is TRBV5-1 and J usage is TRBJ2-2, with TRBD1 matching 8 bases. This CDR3 is built from 17 residues. J was trimmed by 4 bases and V by 3 bases; bases with no gene match: 11. CDR1 is SGHRS and CDR2 is YFSETQ in the germline V gene. The CDR3 DNA follows: TGCGCCAGCAGCTCCTCACTGACAGGGGCGGGCACCGGGGAGCTGTTTTTT. Amino acid sequence: CASSSSLTGAGTGELFF.

The chain carries TRBV6-5 and TRBJ1-1, with a weak D call TRBD1 (5 bases). This CDR3 region has 14 residues. Germline V gene data show CDR1 as MNHEY and CDR2 as SVGAGI. With 5 bases removed from V and 11 bases from J, the gap between germline ends came to 21 bases. CDR3 sequence reads: CASSPFVGGLNAFF. The DNA for the CDR3 is TGTGCCAGCAGTCCGTTCGTGGGGGGGTTAAACGCTTTCTTT.

This clone was counted once. The chain joins TRBV11-1 to TRBJ2-3; a possible D gene is TRBD2 (5 bases). Germline V gene lookup returns CDR1 SGHAT and CDR2 FQDESV (reference sequence). The V end lost 2 bases, the J end lost 1 base, and 10 bases lay between the germline ends. The CDR3 length is 15 residues. The CDR3 DNA reads TGTGCCAGCAGCTTAAGGCTAGCTGGCACAGATACGCAGTATTTT. Amino acid sequence: CASSLRLAGTDTQYF. The full variable domain, with the rest looked up from reference TRBV11-1 and TRBJ2-3, is EAEVAQSPRYKITEKSQAVAFWCDPISGHATLYWYRQILGQGPELLVQFQDESVVDDSQLPKDRFSAERLKGVDSTLKIQPAELGDSAMYLCASSLRLAGTDTQYFGPGTRLTVL.

The CDR3 sequence: CASSRGLRPRGNIQYF. As DNA, the CDR3 is TGTGCCAGCAGTCGGGGCCTGCGGCCGAGGGGAAACATTCAGTACTTC. The V gene is TRBV7-9, the J gene TRBJ2-4, with D possibly called TRBD1 or TRBD2 (5 bases each). Trimming shortened V by 6 bases and J by 6 bases, and 21 bases separated the two germline ends. This CDR3 is built from 16 residues. Germline CDR1 is SEHNR and CDR2 is FQNEAQ (reference sequence).

The sample holds one count of this clone. This chain links TRBV5-1 with TRBJ1-2, with D unclear. The CDR3 is 13 residues long. The germline V gene has CDR1 SGHRS and CDR2 YFSETQ. Deletions cut 0 bases from V and 4 bases from J, with 7 bases between. CDR3: CASSLGDLYGYTF. The CDR3, as DNA: TGCGCCAGCAGCTTGGGGGATCTCTATGGCTACACCTTC.

This clone was observed once. The genes are TRBV5-1 and TRBJ1-6, with D tentatively TRBD1 (5 bases). The length of the CDR3 is 15 residues. Germline assignment: CDR1 SGHRS and CDR2 YFSETQ. The germline V and J ends were trimmed by 3 bases and 8 bases, with 15 bases remaining between them. The CDR3 DNA reads as TGCGCCAGCAGCTCAGGAGACGGGGCGGATTCACCCCTCCACTTT. The encoded protein is CASSSGDGADSPLHF.

The table lists this clone with a count of one. The same CDR3 is also encoded by other DNA sequences in this sample. The chain combines TRBV14 with TRBJ1-2, with 7 positions matching TRBD1. CDR1 and CDR2 (germline): SGHDN, FVKESK. The CDR3 is 13 amino acids. The V gene end was trimmed by 3 bases and the J gene end by 2 bases; junction bases not matched to a gene: 0. The CDR3 sequence: CASSQGQNYGYTF. The CDR3 region has the DNA TGTGCCAGCAGCCAGGGACAGAACTATGGCTACACCTTC.

The rearrangement uses TRBV7-9 and TRBJ1-4; D ambiguous. V lost 5 bases to trimming and J lost 8 bases, with 15 bases between them. This CDR3 is 14 amino acids long. Germline V gene data show CDR1 as SEHNR and CDR2 as FQNEAQ (reference sequence). The CDR3 bases are TGTGCCAGCAGCCGGGAGCCCTTGGAGGAAAAACTGTTTTTT. This sequence encodes CASSREPLEEKLFF.

The chain links TRBV27 to TRBJ2-3; D remains unclear. V lost 5 bases and J lost 0, with 18 bases in between. The germline V gene encodes CDR1 MNHEY and CDR2 SMNVEV (reference sequence). This CDR3 is 17 amino acids long. The CDR3 DNA is TGTGCCAGCAGTCCCGACTTGACTGGGTCTAGCACAGATACGCAGTATTTT. This encodes CASSPDLTGSSTDTQYF.

V and J are TRBV6-2 or TRBV6-3 and TRBJ2-7, with 10 nucleotides matching TRBD1. V was clipped by 0 bases and J by 6 bases; unmatched bases: 5. Germline V lookup: CDR1 MNHEY, CDR2 SVGEGT. This CDR3 has 15 amino acids. This chain's CDR3 is CASSYSRDRGIEQYF. DNA of the CDR3: TGTGCCAGCAGTTACTCCCGGGACAGGGGAATCGAGCAGTACTTC.

The rearrangement joins TRBV7-2 to TRBJ1-5; D ambiguous. This CDR3 comprises 14 residues. CDR1 and CDR2 from the germline V gene are SGHTA and FQGNSA. V was cut by 5 bases and J by 2 bases, with 10 bases left in between. This CDR3 reads CASSLGLGNQPQHF. The CDR3, as DNA: TGTGCCAGCAGCCTTGGACTGGGCAATCAGCCCCAGCATTTT. The entire variable domain, with the rest obtained from reference TRBV7-2 and TRBJ1-5, is as follows: GAGVSQSPSNKVTEKGKDVELRCDPISGHTALYWYRQSLGQGLEFLIYFQGNSAPDKSGLPSDRFSAERTGGSVSTLTIQRTQQEDSAVYLCASSLGLGNQPQHFGDGTRLSIL.

V gene TRBV29-1 combines with J gene TRBJ1-4; 9 bases agree with TRBD1. Trimming at V came to 5 bases and at J to 8 bases, leaving 15 bases not matched to a gene. Per germline, CDR1 SQVTM and CDR2 ANQGSEA. This CDR3 is 16 amino acids long. The CDR3 sequence is CSVRETGGALGEKLFF. The CDR3 DNA reads as TGCAGCGTTAGGGAAACAGGGGGCGCATTGGGGGAAAAACTGTTTTTT.

The V gene is TRBV7-6, the J gene TRBJ1-1; 11 bases map to TRBD1. The germline V gene encodes CDR1 SGHVS and CDR2 FNYEAQ. V lost 8 bases, J lost 6 bases, and 11 bases stayed unmatched. The CDR3 is 15 amino acids. DNA of the CDR3: TGTGCCAGCTCAACCGGGACAGGGGGAACTCCTGAAGCTTTCTTT. Its translation is CASSTGTGGTPEAFF.

The chain employs TRBV6-5 and TRBJ2-7; either TRBD1 or TRBD2 may supply D (5 bases each). Germline CDR1 and CDR2: MNHEY and SVGAGI. This CDR3 contains 14 residues. Trimming removed 3 bases from V and 4 bases from J, with 13 bases in between. CDR3 residues: CASSYSRERYEQYF. As DNA, the CDR3 is TGTGCCAGCAGTTATTCCAGGGAGAGATACGAGCAGTACTTC.

The rearrangement links TRBV11-2 to TRBJ2-1, with TRBD2 matching 8 bases. Germline lookup yields CDR1 SGHAT and CDR2 FQNNGV. CDR3 length: 17 residues. V shed 8 bases and J 4 bases; nucleotides not matched to a gene: 16. The CDR3 DNA sequence: TGTGCCAGCGGCCCAATCGGGAGGGCCCCGGAATACAATGAGCAGTTCTTC. This gives the protein CASGPIGRAPEYNEQFF.

V gene TRBV5-6 combines with J gene TRBJ2-7, with TRBD1 matching over 9 bases. Germline CDR1 and CDR2: SGHDT and YYEEEE. V gave up 8 bases and J gave up 4 bases; unmatched junction bases: 13. The CDR3 spans 15 residues. DNA for the CDR3: TGTGCCAGTTACCCCGGGACAGGGAAAACGTACGAGCAGTACTTC. Residues: CASYPGTGKTYEQYF.

The chain uses TRBV3-1 (or the pseudogene TRBV3-2) and TRBJ2-7; no firm D call. Trimming stripped 1 base from V and 7 bases from J, with 17 bases between. CDR3 size: 15 residues. Germline V lookup: CDR1 LGHDT, CDR2 YNNKEL (reference sequence). Here the CDR3 reads CASSQVAKPPMEQYF. CDR3 nucleotides: TGTGCCAGCAGCCAAGTTGCTAAGCCCCCTATGGAGCAGTACTTC.

This chain joins TRBV30 and TRBJ1-6, with D possibly matching TRBD1 (5 bases). Germline CDR1 reads GTSNPN; CDR2 reads SVGIG (reference sequence). The CDR3 has 16 amino acids. V was cut by 2 bases and J by 3 bases, with 14 bases left in between. In DNA form, the CDR3 reads TGTGCCTGGAGTACTGGGGGATTCTTCTATAATTCACCCCTCCACTTT. Translated: CAWSTGGFFYNSPLHF.

The rearrangement uses TRBV2 and TRBJ1-5; 8 bases match TRBD1. The CDR3 runs to 15 residues. Unmatched junction bases numbered 5, after V lost 6 bases and J lost 1 base. Germline V gene lookup returns CDR1 SNHLY and CDR2 FYNNEI. In DNA form, the CDR3 reads TGTGCCAGCAGGGACAGGGATTGGAGCAATCAGCCCCAGCATTTT. Its protein product is CASRDRDWSNQPQHF. Variable domain in full (rest from reference TRBV2 and TRBJ1-5): EPEVTQTPSHQVTQMGQEVILRCVPISNHLYFYWYRQILGQKVEFLVSFYNNEISEKSEIFDDQFSVERPDGSNFTLKIRSTKLEDSAMYFCASRDRDWSNQPQHFGDGTRLSIL.

The rearrangement links TRBV12-3 or TRBV12-4 to TRBJ1-1; D gene ambiguous. Deletions cut 4 bases from V and 4 bases from J, with 10 bases between. The CDR3 consists of 13 residues. CDR3 loop: CASSWGPLTEAFF. CDR3 DNA: TGTGCCAGCAGTTGGGGTCCCCTCACTGAAGCTTTCTTT.

This chain joins TRBV5-1 and TRBJ2-1; a weak D match, TRBD2 (5 bases). The CDR3 totals 16 residues. Per the germline V gene, CDR1 is SGHRS and CDR2 is YFSETQ. V was cut by 2 bases and J by 7 bases, with 19 bases left in between. The DNA of the CDR3 is TGCGCCAGCAGCTTCTATGGAGGACGTGGTAGGAATGAGCAGTTCTTC. This translates into CASSFYGGRGRNEQFF. The complete variable domain, with remaining parts taken from reference TRBV5-1 and TRBJ2-1, reads KAGVTQTPRYLIKTRGQQVTLSCSPISGHRSVSWYQQTPGQGLQFLFEYFSETQRNKGNFPGRFSGRQFSNSRSEMNVSTLELGDSALYLCASSFYGGRGRNEQFFGPGTRLTVL.

This clone showed up just once. V gene TRBV16 combines with J gene TRBJ2-7, with D perhaps matching TRBD2 (5 bases). Germline CDR1 reads KGHSY; CDR2 reads FQNENV. The CDR3 extends over 13 amino acids. V lost 4 bases and J 1 base, leaving 8 bases between the germline ends. This chain's CDR3 is CASSPPGSYEQYF. The CDR3 region has the DNA TGTGCCAGCAGCCCCCCGGGGTCCTACGAGCAGTACTTC.

The rearrangement uses TRBV6-5 and TRBJ1-2; possibly TRBD1 for D (5 bases). The germline V gene encodes CDR1 MNHEY and CDR2 SVGAGI. The CDR3 extends over 14 amino acids. Trimming took 2 bases from V and 6 from J, leaving 13 bases between them. The CDR3 bases are TGTGCCAGCAGTTACCTACGGCAGGGCAATGGCTACACCTTC. It encodes CASSYLRQGNGYTF.

This clone was seen a single time. J is TRBJ2-2 and V is TRBV11-2; 14 nucleotides match TRBD2. The CDR3 covers 19 residues. CDR1 is SGHAT, CDR2 FQNNGV, per germline. V shed 1 base, J shed 3 bases, and the junction held 7 bases outside the gene matches. The CDR3, as DNA: TGTGCCAGCAGCTTAGTCCCCGGGACTAGCGGGAGACACACCGGGGAGCTGTTTTTT. This encodes CASSLVPGTSGRHTGELFF. The whole variable domain, filled in from reference TRBV11-2 and TRBJ2-2, reads EAGVAQSPRYKIIEKRQSVAFWCNPISGHATLYWYQQILGQGPKLLIQFQNNGVVDDSQLPKDRFSAERLKGVDSTLKIQPAKLEDSAVYLCASSLVPGTSGRHTGELFFGEGSRLTVL.

The V call is TRBV15, the J call TRBJ2-7; tentative D call: TRBD1 (8 bases). CDR1 is LNHNV, CDR2 YYDKDF, per germline (reference sequence). Trimming left V 5 bases short and J 0 bases short, with 17 bases between. CDR3 length equals 16 residues. CDR3 loop: CATSEGGDRTSYEQYF. The CDR3 DNA reads as TGTGCCACCAGCGAAGGGGGGGACAGGACCTCCTACGAGCAGTACTTC. Filled out from reference TRBV15 and TRBJ2-7, the complete variable domain reads DAMVIQNPRYQVTQFGKPVTLSCSQTLNHNVMYWYQQKSSQAPKLLFHYYDKDFNNEADTPDNFQSRRPNTSFCFLDIRSPGLGDTAMYLCATSEGGDRTSYEQYFGPGTRLTVT.

This chain joins TRBV4-2 and TRBJ1-1; D gene uncertain. V was trimmed by 4 bases and J by 3 bases, leaving 21 bases between them. The germline gives CDR1 LGHNA, CDR2 YNFKEQ. CDR3 length: 17 residues. CDR3 loop: CASSPGLSGTSYTEAFF. CDR3 sequence (DNA): TGTGCCAGCAGCCCCGGCCTCTCAGGCACGTCGTACACTGAAGCTTTCTTT.

The chain employs TRBV19 and TRBJ1-2, with D perhaps matching TRBD1 (6 bases). The V and J ends lost 8 bases and 1 base respectively, with 14 bases between them. The CDR3 spans 14 residues. Germline V gene sequence: CDR1 LNHDA, CDR2 SQIVND (reference sequence). The CDR3 spells CASGLGQFNYGYTF. The CDR3 nucleotides read TGTGCCAGTGGCCTGGGACAATTTAACTATGGCTACACCTTC. Full variable domain (rest looked up from reference TRBV19 and TRBJ1-2): DGGITQSPKYLFRKEGQNVTLSCEQNLNHDAMYWYRQDPGQGLRLIYYSQIVNDFQKGDIAEGYSVSREKKESFPLTVTSAQKNPTAFYLCASGLGQFNYGYTFGSGTRLTVV.